This T cell receptor beta chain was captured by sequencing in a study of T cell responses to AZD1222 COVID-19 vaccine. Findings and limits, study-wide: Samples come after the peak T cell response, not at day 14.

TCRdb's copy holds only in-frame clones and misses some; the assay was immunoSEQ multiplex PCR. The top ten clones hold roughly 3.1% of a sample with over 110,000 clones, 92% of them seen once. Trimming cost V 0 bases and J 2 bases, with 11 bases left between them. The CDR3 totals 15 residues. In germline, CDR1 is GTSNPN, CDR2 SVGIG (reference sequence). Regarding this clone: What it binds is unknown.

The chain combines TRBV30 with TRBJ1-3; D is unclear. The sequence was collected from an adult in good health. The sample consisted of peripheral blood, taken on day 0 of AZD1222 vaccination. The CDR3 DNA is TGTGCCTGGAGTGTACTCCGCGGGGCTGGAAACACCATATATTTT. This codes for CAWSVLRGAGNTIYF.